The clone carrying this T cell receptor (beta chain) was observed a few times. Its specificity is unknown. The data stem from a study of beta chain features in type 1 diabetes. Whole-study results and caveats: PCR might favor shorter templates, but any such skew would affect patients and controls equally. Moderate yet significant TCRB CDR3 shortening was seen in Type 1 diabetes patients in all four CD4+ subsets.

The authors reverse transcribed all of the isolated RNA, so sequencing captured expressed TCRB transcripts. Naive, central memory and regulatory T cell samples came to a mean of about 4 million reads. Produced via immunoSEQ multiplex PCR; TCRdb's table is partial and in-frame only. The data contain under 250,000 clones, 14% of them singletons. The germline CDR1 and CDR2 sequences are MNHNY and SVGAGI (reference sequence). V trimming: 6 bases; J trimming: 4 bases; junction bases outside the gene matches: 11. The CDR3 runs 16 residues. The origin of this receptor is a man aged 25 to 40 with type 1 diabetes. Sequencing input: naive CD4+ T cells from blood. The chain uses TRBV6-6 and TRBJ2-3; 9 nucleotides align to TRBD2. CDR3: CASSPLAGGKADTQYF. DNA for the CDR3: TGTGCCAGCAGCCCTTTGGCGGGAGGGAAAGCAGATACGCAGTATTTT.